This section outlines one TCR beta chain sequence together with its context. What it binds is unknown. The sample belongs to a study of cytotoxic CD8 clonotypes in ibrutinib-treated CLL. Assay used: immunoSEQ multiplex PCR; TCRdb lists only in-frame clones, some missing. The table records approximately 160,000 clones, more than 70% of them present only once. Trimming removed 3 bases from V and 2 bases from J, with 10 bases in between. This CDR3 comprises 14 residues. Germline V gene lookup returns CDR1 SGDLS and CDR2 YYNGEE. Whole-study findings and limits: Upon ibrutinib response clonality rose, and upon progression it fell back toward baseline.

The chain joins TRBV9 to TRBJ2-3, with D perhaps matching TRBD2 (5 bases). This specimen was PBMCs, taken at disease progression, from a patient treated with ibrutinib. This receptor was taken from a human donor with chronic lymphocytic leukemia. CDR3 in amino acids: CASSGGSNTDTQYF. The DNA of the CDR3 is TGTGCCAGCAGCGGCGGGTCCAACACAGATACGCAGTATTTT. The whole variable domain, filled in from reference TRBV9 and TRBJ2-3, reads DSGVTQTPKHLITATGQRVTLRCSPRSGDLSVYWYQQSLDQGLQFLIQYYNGEERAKGNILERFSAQQFPDLHSELNLSSLELGDSALYFCASSGGSNTDTQYFGPGTRLTVL.